The 29 T cell receptor beta chains in this list originate from one sample, sequenced in a study of prognosis after radiotherapy for stage I lung cancer. Amplification of the TCR beta CDR3 (from genomic DNA) was done by two-round multiplex PCR. TRBV and TRBJ genes each had their own specific primers in first-round PCR. Using its own MiXCR run on the multiplex PCR reads, TCRdb lists one record per CDR3 protein. The data show approximately 22,000 distinct CDR3 sequences, 40% to 45% seen once. Sequencing was performed on PBMCs, taken before or after stereotactic body radiation therapy (not recorded which). The receptor set was obtained from a donor over 45 with non-small cell lung cancer.

The chain uses TRBV7-9 and TRBJ2-5; D is uncertain. This CDR3 contains 8 residues. Trimming cost V 2 bases and J 12 bases, with 1 base left between them. Per the germline V gene, CDR1 is SEHNR and CDR2 is FQNEAQ (reference sequence). This chain's CDR3 is CASSLKYF. CDR3 DNA sequence: TGTGCCAGCAGCTTAAAGTACTTC.

This clonotype was counted many times. The chain carries TRBV5-1 and TRBJ2-5; no definite D call. The CDR3 extends over 15 amino acids. In germline, CDR1 is SGHRS, CDR2 YFSETQ. Trimming left V 0 bases short and J 0 bases short, with 9 bases between. The CDR3 region is CASSLGPTYQETQYF. CDR3 nucleotides: TGCGCCAGCAGCTTGGGACCCACGTACCAAGAGACCCAGTACTTC.

This clonotype was observed at least ten times. This chain connects TRBV28 to TRBJ2-1; 8 nucleotides align to TRBD1. With V trimmed by 3 bases and J by 3 bases, 7 bases remained unmatched. Germline V gene sequence: CDR1 MDHEN, CDR2 SYDVKM. The CDR3 is 16 amino acids. The CDR3: CASSLVDRGLYNEQFF. The CDR3 DNA sequence: TGTGCCAGCAGTTTGGTCGACAGGGGCCTCTACAATGAGCAGTTCTTC.

The chain employs TRBV12-3 or TRBV12-4 and TRBJ1-1; weak D call: TRBD1 (5 bases). The V gene lost 7 bases and the J gene lost 0 bases, with 12 bases spanning the gap. This CDR3 spans 14 amino acids. The CDR3: CASTLGRMNTEAFF. The CDR3 coding sequence is TGTGCCAGCACCTTGGGACGGATGAACACTGAAGCTTTCTTT.

In the case of this clonotype: A far more abundant clone sits one base away, making this likely a read error. The rearrangement joins TRBV6-2 or TRBV6-3 to TRBJ1-2; D unresolved. Looked up from germline, CDR1 is MNHEY and CDR2 is SVGEGT. CDR3 length: 13 amino acids. CDR3 sequence reads: CASSPTANYGCTF. The CDR3, as DNA: TGTGCCAGCAGCCCGACGGCTAACTATGGCTGCACCTTC.

The chain is built from TRBV28 and TRBJ2-3; D is unclear. The germline V and J ends were trimmed by 3 bases and 2 bases, with 3 bases remaining between them. The CDR3 totals 12 residues. Per the germline V gene, CDR1 is MDHEN and CDR2 is SYDVKM. CDR3 loop: CASSFPTDTQYF. CDR3 nucleotide sequence: TGTGCCAGCAGTTTCCCCACAGATACGCAGTATTTT. The full variable domain, in which reference TRBV28 and TRBJ2-3 provide the parts outside the CDR3, is DVKVTQSSRYLVKRTGEKVFLECVQDMDHENMFWYRQDPGLGLRLIYFSYDVKMKEKGDIPEGYSVSREKKERFSLILESASTNQTSMYLCASSFPTDTQYFGPGTRLTVL.

Here the CDR3 DNA reads TGCAGTGCCGGCGACAGGGGCAATAATTCACCCCTCCACTTT. Translation gives CSAGDRGNNSPLHF. The chain employs TRBV20-1 and TRBJ1-6; TRBD1 matches 8 bases. The CDR3 is made up of 14 amino acids. Trimming removed 6 bases from V and 5 bases from J; junction bases left unmatched: 6. The germline V gene has CDR1 DFQATT and CDR2 SNEGSKA (reference sequence).

At least ten counts were recorded for this clonotype. This rearrangement joins TRBV7-2 to TRBJ2-7, with 10 bases lining up with TRBD2. The CDR3 spans 14 residues. Germline values: CDR1 SGHTA, CDR2 FQGNSA. V trimming: 3 bases; J trimming: 4 bases; junction bases outside the gene matches: 3. The CDR3 reads CASSFRTSGYEQYF. The CDR3 DNA reads as TGTGCCAGCAGCTTCAGGACTAGCGGTTACGAGCAGTACTTC. The whole variable domain, filled in from reference TRBV7-2 and TRBJ2-7, reads GAGVSQSPSNKVTEKGKDVELRCDPISGHTALYWYRQSLGQGLEFLIYFQGNSAPDKSGLPSDRFSAERTGGSVSTLTIQRTQQEDSAVYLCASSFRTSGYEQYFGPGTRLTVT.

In this sample, this clonotype is large. The CDR3 reads CASSTNAYRRNNYNEQFF. The CDR3 coding sequence is TGTGCCAGCAGTACAAACGCTTACAGGAGAAACAACTACAATGAGCAGTTCTTC. The chain joins TRBV27 to TRBJ2-1; D might be TRBD1 (5 bases). The length of the CDR3 is 18 residues. Germline V gene lookup returns CDR1 MNHEY and CDR2 SMNVEV (reference sequence). The V gene lost 5 bases and the J gene lost 3 bases, with 23 bases spanning the gap.

The rearrangement links TRBV5-1 to TRBJ2-1; TRBD2 aligns across 9 bases. Unmatched junction bases numbered 13, after V lost 6 bases and J lost 9 bases. Germline V gives CDR1 SGHRS, CDR2 YFSETQ. This CDR3 has 15 amino acids. The CDR3 loop is CASIPVTSGSGEQFF. The CDR3, as DNA: TGCGCCAGCATCCCCGTGACTAGCGGAAGTGGTGAGCAGTTCTTC.

The chain combines TRBV20-1 with TRBJ1-2; D uncertain. Deletions cut 5 bases from V and 5 bases from J, with 15 bases between. Germline lookup yields CDR1 DFQATT and CDR2 SNEGSKA (reference sequence). The CDR3 runs 13 residues. This CDR3 is CSAYTQTDYGYTF. The CDR3 region has the DNA TGCAGTGCTTATACCCAGACGGATTATGGCTACACCTTC.

In this sample, this clonotype turned up a few times. A single base separates this from a much larger clone, so it may be a read error. The chain couples TRBV3-2 to TRBJ2-7; the table assigns TRBD2, which was not confirmed against the DNA. TRBV3-2 corresponds to a pseudogene. CDR3 length: 14 amino acids. The CDR3 DNA reads TGTGCCAGCATCCCCCGGCGGGAGTGCTACGAGCAGTACTTC. Its protein product is CASIPRRECYEQYF.

This clonotype has a count of ten or more. The V call is TRBV12-3 or TRBV12-4, the J call TRBJ2-7; the match to TRBD1 covers 11 bases. J gave up 5 bases and V 2 bases, and 2 bases lay outside the gene matches. CDR3 length: 14 residues. CDR3 amino acids: CASSLRDRGDEQYF. The CDR3 DNA reads as TGTGCCAGCAGTTTACGGGACAGGGGGGACGAGCAGTACTTC.

In this sample, this clonotype turned up many times. The chain links TRBV7-3 to TRBJ2-1; perhaps TRBD1 as D (6 bases). CDR1 and CDR2 (germline): SGHTA, FQGTGA. Trimming cost V 5 bases and J 6 bases, with 14 bases left between them. CDR3 length equals 14 residues. The CDR3 is CASSRQGQGNEQFF. The CDR3 DNA reads TGTGCCAGCAGCCGCCAGGGGCAGGGCAATGAGCAGTTCTTC. Full variable domain (outside the CDR3, taken from reference TRBV7-3 and TRBJ2-1): GAGVSQTPSNKVTEKGKYVELRCDPISGHTALYWYRQSLGQGPEFLIYFQGTGAADDSGLPNDRFFAVRPEGSVSTLKIQRTERGDSAVYLCASSRQGQGNEQFFGPGTRLTVL.

Many counts were recorded for this clonotype. The chain carries TRBV12-3 or TRBV12-4 and TRBJ2-1; D remains ambiguous. The CDR3 is 11 amino acids. The V end lost 5 bases, the J end lost 6 bases, and 5 bases lay between the germline ends. The CDR3 DNA reads as TGTGCCAGCAGTCAGAGCAATGAGCAGTTCTTC. It translates to CASSQSNEQFF.

This clonotype was recorded a few times. This chain links TRBV4-1 with TRBJ2-4, with TRBD2 matching 9 bases. The germline V gene encodes CDR1 MGHRA and CDR2 YSYEKL. V was pared by 4 bases and J by 5 bases, with 12 bases of the junction left unmatched. The CDR3 is 17 residues long. Written as DNA, the CDR3 is TGCGCCAGCAGCCCCTCCATAGGGACTAGCATCGAAAACATTCAGTACTTC. Its translation is CASSPSIGTSIENIQYF.

This chain connects TRBV6-7 to TRBJ2-7; tentative D call: TRBD1 (6 bases). TRBV6-7 is an ORF for which the function is uncertain. Trimming shortened V by 11 bases and J by 1 base, and 15 bases separated the two germline ends. The CDR3 has 13 amino acids. The CDR3 sequence: CAVKIGQSYEQYF. In DNA, the CDR3 is TGTGCCGTAAAGATCGGACAGTCCTACGAGCAGTACTTC.

V and J are TRBV20-1 and TRBJ1-3; 8 bases match TRBD1. The CDR3 consists of 15 residues. V was clipped by 3 bases and J by 3 bases; unmatched bases: 7. Germline lookup yields CDR1 DFQATT and CDR2 SNEGSKA (reference sequence). The CDR3 is CSASQPDRGGNTIYF. In DNA form, the CDR3 reads TGCAGTGCTAGTCAACCCGACAGGGGTGGAAACACCATATATTTT.

There are many counts of this clonotype. The chain recombines TRBV10-3 with TRBJ1-6; the match to TRBD1 covers 7 bases. The CDR3 is made up of 15 amino acids. Germline V gene lookup returns CDR1 ENHRY and CDR2 SYGVKD. Unmatched junction bases numbered 8, after V lost 6 bases and J lost 6 bases. CDR3: CAISVQQGSNSPLHF. For the CDR3, the DNA is TGTGCCATCAGCGTACAACAGGGGTCTAATTCACCCCTCCACTTT.

In its sample, this clonotype was seen once. This chain uses TRBV28 with TRBJ1-3, with D unclear. Per germline, CDR1 MDHEN and CDR2 SYDVKM. V gave up 3 bases and J gave up 0 bases, with 12 bases separating them. The CDR3 spans 16 residues. The DNA of the CDR3 is TGTGCCAGCAGTTTCCTTGATGATCCCTCTGGAAACACCATATATTTT. Translating it yields CASSFLDDPSGNTIYF. Using reference TRBV28 and TRBJ1-3 for the parts outside the CDR3, the full variable domain is DVKVTQSSRYLVKRTGEKVFLECVQDMDHENMFWYRQDPGLGLRLIYFSYDVKMKEKGDIPEGYSVSREKKERFSLILESASTNQTSMYLCASSFLDDPSGNTIYFGEGSWLTVV.

This clonotype was counted at least ten times. The chain is built from TRBV6-5 and TRBJ1-1; no clear D gene. The CDR3 is 14 amino acids. Per germline, CDR1 MNHEY and CDR2 SVGAGI. Trimming pared 4 bases from V and 6 bases from J, leaving 15 bases between. The CDR3 bases are TGTGCCAGCAGTTCCCTCGGGAAGGAGTCTGAAGCTTTCTTT. Protein product: CASSSLGKESEAFF.

This chain links TRBV19 with TRBJ1-5; D is undetermined. The CDR3 extends over 15 amino acids. Germline assignment: CDR1 LNHDA and CDR2 SQIVND (reference sequence). The V end was cut by 3 bases, the J end by 9 bases, with 18 bases between. CDR3 protein: CASSMSACIKRPQHF. CDR3 DNA: TGTGCCAGTAGTATGTCGGCCTGTATCAAGCGGCCCCAGCATTTT.

The gene calls are TRBV20-1 and TRBJ2-3, with 11 bases aligning to TRBD2. Germline CDR1 DFQATT, CDR2 SNEGSKA (reference sequence). The CDR3 length is 15 residues. The J segment lost 2 bases and the V segment lost 1 base, leaving 2 bases of the junction unmatched. The chain's CDR3 is CSARGLAGSTDTQYF. The CDR3 bases are TGCAGTGCTAGAGGACTAGCGGGATCCACAGATACGCAGTATTTT.

The rearrangement links TRBV2 to TRBJ1-4; D is perhaps TRBD1 (6 bases). The CDR3 is 12 residues long. V was trimmed by 4 bases and J by 8 bases, leaving 8 bases between them. Germline V lookup: CDR1 SNHLY, CDR2 FYNNEI. The CDR3 DNA is TGTGCCAGCAGTGCCGGGACAGAAAAACTGTTTTTT. Translating it yields CASSAGTEKLFF.

This clonotype appeared many times. The chain couples TRBV3-1 to TRBJ2-7; D remains ambiguous. V was clipped by 6 bases and J by 5 bases, with 8 bases between them. The CDR3 has 11 residues. Germline lookup yields CDR1 LGHDT and CDR2 YNNKEL (reference sequence). CDR3 bases: TGTGCCAGCAGTCGGGTGAACGAGCAGTACTTC. Amino acids: CASSRVNEQYF.

This chain joins TRBV19 and TRBJ2-1, with D unclear. The CDR3 is made up of 13 amino acids. Germline V lookup: CDR1 LNHDA, CDR2 SQIVND (reference sequence). Trimming shortened V by 3 bases and J by 7 bases, and 10 bases separated the two germline ends. Here the CDR3 DNA reads TGTGCCAGTAGTATCAGACTGGAGAATGAGCAGTTCTTC. Residues: CASSIRLENEQFF.

The chain combines TRBV6-1 with TRBJ1-6; tentatively, D is TRBD1 (5 bases). CDR1 is MNHNS, CDR2 SASEGT, per germline. CDR3 length: 17 residues. V was shortened by 3 bases and J by 9 bases, with 21 bases between the two germline ends. The CDR3 sequence is CASSEVGAGHKVSPLHF. CDR3 nucleotide sequence: TGTGCCAGCAGTGAGGTCGGAGCAGGGCACAAGGTTTCACCCCTCCACTTT.

There are many counts of this clonotype. J is TRBJ2-1 and V is TRBV6-1; 8 nucleotides match TRBD1. The CDR3 is made up of 14 amino acids. With V trimmed by 4 bases and J by 6 bases, 5 bases remained unmatched. Looked up from germline, CDR1 is MNHNS and CDR2 is SASEGT. Here the CDR3 reads CASSATGVGNEQFF. CDR3 nucleotides: TGTGCCAGCAGTGCGACAGGGGTCGGCAATGAGCAGTTCTTC.

This clonotype was counted at least ten times. The CDR3 DNA follows: TGTGCCACCAGCGGAGTGGCTGGCGTAGCGAGAGCGGACCATACGCAGTATTTT. Translating it yields CATSGVAGVARADHTQYF. The rearrangement joins TRBV15 to TRBJ2-3; TRBD2 might be the D (5 bases). CDR1 LNHNV and CDR2 YYDKDF come from the germline V gene (reference sequence). The V end lost 5 bases, the J end lost 7 bases, and 28 bases lay between the germline ends. The CDR3 length is 18 residues.